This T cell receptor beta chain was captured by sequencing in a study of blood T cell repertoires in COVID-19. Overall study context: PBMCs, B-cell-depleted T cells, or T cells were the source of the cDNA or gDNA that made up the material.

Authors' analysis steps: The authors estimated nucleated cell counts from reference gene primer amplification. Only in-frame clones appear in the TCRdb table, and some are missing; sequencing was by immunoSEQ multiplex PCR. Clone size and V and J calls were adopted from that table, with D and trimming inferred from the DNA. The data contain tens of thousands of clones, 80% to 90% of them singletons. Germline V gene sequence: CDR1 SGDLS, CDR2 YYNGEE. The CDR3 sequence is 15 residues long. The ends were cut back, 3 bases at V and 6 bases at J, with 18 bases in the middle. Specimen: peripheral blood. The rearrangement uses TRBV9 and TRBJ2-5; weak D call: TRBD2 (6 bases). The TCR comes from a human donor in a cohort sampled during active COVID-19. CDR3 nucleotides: TGTGCCAGCAGCGCCGGGTGGAGGGTAGGAAAGACCCAGTACTTC. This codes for CASSAGWRVGKTQYF.